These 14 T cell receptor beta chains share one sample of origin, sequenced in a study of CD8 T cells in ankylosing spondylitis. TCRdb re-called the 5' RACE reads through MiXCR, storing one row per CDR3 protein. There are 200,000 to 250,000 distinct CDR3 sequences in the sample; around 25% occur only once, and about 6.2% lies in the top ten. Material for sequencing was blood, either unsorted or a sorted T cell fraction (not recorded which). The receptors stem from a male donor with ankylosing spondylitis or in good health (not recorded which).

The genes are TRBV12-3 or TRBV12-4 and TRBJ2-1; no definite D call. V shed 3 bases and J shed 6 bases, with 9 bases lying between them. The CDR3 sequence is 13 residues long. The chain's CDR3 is CASSLSSLNEQFF. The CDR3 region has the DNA TGTGCCAGCAGTTTGTCAAGTCTCAATGAGCAGTTCTTC.

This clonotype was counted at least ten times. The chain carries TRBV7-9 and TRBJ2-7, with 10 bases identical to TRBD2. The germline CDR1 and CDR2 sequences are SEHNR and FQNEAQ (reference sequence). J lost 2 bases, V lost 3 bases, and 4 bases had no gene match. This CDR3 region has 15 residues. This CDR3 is CASSFLAGGPYEQYF. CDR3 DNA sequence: TGTGCCAGCAGCTTTTTAGCGGGAGGACCCTACGAGCAGTACTTC.

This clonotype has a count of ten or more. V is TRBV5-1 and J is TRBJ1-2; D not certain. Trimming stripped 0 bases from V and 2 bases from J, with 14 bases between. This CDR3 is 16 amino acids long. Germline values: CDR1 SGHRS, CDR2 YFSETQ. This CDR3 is CASSLDSGRKNYGYTF. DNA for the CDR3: TGCGCCAGCAGCTTGGATTCGGGCCGAAAGAACTATGGCTACACCTTC. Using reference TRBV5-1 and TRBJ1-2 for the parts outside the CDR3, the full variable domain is KAGVTQTPRYLIKTRGQQVTLSCSPISGHRSVSWYQQTPGQGLQFLFEYFSETQRNKGNFPGRFSGRQFSNSRSEMNVSTLELGDSALYLCASSLDSGRKNYGYTFGSGTRLTVV.

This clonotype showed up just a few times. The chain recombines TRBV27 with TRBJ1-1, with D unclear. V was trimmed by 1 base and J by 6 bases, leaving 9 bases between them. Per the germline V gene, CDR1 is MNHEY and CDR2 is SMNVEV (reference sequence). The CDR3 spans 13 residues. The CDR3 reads CASSLLIGAEAFF. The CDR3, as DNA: TGTGCCAGCAGTTTATTAATTGGGGCTGAAGCTTTCTTT.

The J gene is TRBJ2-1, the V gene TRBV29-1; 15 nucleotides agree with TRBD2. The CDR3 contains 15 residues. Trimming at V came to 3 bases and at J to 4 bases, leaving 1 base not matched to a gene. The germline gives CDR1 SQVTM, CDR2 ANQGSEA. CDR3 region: CSVDGTSGRYNEQFF. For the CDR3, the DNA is TGCAGCGTTGATGGGACTAGCGGGAGGTACAATGAGCAGTTCTTC.

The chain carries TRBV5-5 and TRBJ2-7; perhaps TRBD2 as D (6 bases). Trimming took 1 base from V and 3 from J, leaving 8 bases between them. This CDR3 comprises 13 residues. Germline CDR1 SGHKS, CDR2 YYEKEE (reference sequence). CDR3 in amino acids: CASSLRDFYEQYF. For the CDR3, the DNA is TGTGCCAGCAGCTTGCGGGACTTCTACGAGCAGTACTTC.

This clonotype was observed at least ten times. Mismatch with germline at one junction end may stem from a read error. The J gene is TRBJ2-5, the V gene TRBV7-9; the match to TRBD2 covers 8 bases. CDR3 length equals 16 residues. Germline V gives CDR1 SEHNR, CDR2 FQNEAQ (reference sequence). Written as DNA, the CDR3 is TGTGCCAGCAGCTTAGCGCAAGGACTAGCCCCAGAGGCCCAGTACTTC. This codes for CASSLAQGLAPEAQYF.

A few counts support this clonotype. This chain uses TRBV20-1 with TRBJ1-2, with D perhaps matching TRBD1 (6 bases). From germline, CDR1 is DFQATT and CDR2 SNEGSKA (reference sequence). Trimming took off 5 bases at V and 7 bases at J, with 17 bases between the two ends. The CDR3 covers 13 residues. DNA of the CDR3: TGCAGTGCTTCCAATTCACAGGGAAGTGGCTACACCTTC. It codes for CSASNSQGSGYTF.

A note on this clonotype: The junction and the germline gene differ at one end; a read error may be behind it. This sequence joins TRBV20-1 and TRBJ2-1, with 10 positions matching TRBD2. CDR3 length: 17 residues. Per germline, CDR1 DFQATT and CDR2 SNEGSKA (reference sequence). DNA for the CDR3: TGCAGTGCTAGAGATGGGACTAGCGCAAGCTCCTTCAATGAGCAGTTCTTC. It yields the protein CSARDGTSASSFNEQFF.

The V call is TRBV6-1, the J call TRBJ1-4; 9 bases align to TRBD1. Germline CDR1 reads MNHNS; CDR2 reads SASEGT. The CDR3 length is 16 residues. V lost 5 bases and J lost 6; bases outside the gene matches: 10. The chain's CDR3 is CASSRHTGGGDEKLFF. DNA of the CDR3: TGTGCCAGCAGTAGACATACAGGGGGCGGCGATGAAAAACTGTTTTTT.

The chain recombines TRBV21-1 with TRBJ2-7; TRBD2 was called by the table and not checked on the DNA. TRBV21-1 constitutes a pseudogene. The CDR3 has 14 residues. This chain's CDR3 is CASRLAGGPREQYF. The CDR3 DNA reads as TGTGCCAGCAGATTAGCGGGAGGGCCACGCGAGCAGTACTTC.

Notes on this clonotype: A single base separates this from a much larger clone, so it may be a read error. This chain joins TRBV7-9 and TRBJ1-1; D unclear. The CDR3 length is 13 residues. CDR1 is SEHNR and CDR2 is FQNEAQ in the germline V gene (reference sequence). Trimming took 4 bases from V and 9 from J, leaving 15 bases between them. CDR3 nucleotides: TGTGCCAGCAGCTGGAACCCGGGCCTAAAAGCTTTCTTT. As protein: CASSWNPGLKAFF.

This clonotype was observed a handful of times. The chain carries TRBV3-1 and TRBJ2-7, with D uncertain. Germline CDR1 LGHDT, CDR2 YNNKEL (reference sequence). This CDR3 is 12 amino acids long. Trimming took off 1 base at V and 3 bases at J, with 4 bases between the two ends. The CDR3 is CASSQGDYEQYF. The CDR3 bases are TGTGCCAGCAGCCAAGGTGACTACGAGCAGTACTTC.

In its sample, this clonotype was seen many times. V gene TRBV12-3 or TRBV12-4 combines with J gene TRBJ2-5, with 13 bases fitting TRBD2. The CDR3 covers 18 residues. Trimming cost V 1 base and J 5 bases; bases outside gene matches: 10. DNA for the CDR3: TGTGCCAGCAGTTTAGTCCACACTAGCGGGAGGGCCAGGGAGACCCAGTACTTC. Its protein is CASSLVHTSGRARETQYF.